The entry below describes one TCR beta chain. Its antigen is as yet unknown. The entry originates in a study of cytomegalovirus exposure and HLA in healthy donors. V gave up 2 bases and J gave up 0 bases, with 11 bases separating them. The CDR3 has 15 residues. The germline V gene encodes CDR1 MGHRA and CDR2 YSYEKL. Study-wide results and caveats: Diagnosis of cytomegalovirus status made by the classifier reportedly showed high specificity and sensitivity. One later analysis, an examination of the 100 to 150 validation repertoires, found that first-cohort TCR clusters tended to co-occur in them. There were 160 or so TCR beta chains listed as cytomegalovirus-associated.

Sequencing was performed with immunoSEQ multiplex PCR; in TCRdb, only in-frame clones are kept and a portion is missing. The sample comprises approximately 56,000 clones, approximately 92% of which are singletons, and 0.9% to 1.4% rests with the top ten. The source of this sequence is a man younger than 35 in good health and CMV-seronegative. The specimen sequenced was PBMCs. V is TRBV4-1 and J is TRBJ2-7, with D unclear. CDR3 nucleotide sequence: TGCGCCAGCAGCCAAAGTACTCCAAGCTCCTACGAGCAGTACTTC. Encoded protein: CASSQSTPSSYEQYF.